This TCR beta chain was observed in a study of T-cell reconstitution after alpha-beta-depleted transplantation in children. The study's findings and limits: Surviving recipient cells, namely T cells and thymic progenitors, were the source of high day-60 TCRbeta diversity in some patients. At one year after transplant, newly produced T cells mostly accounted for T-cell counts and diversity. In patients about two months after transplant, alpha-beta T cells reportedly arose from several hundred expanded graft clones.

This clonotype was recorded many times. Its antigen remains unknown. Preparation of the TCRbeta library used unique molecular identifiers. TCRdb reanalysed the PCR reads using MiXCR and keeps one entry per CDR3 protein. The sample holds fewer than 700,000 distinct CDR3 sequences, over 10% seen once. Material: PBMCs, mostly from graft donor cells, obtained 360 days after TCRalphabeta/CD19-depleted stem cell transplant. The sequence came from a male patient between 10 and 17 years old who had a stem cell transplant for acute myeloid leukemia, so the T cells may come from the graft donor.

The CDR3 DNA sequence: TGTGCCAGCAGCCAGGCCGGGACTAGCGGTGCCACTGAGACCCAGTACTTC. It yields the protein CASSQAGTSGATETQYF. The chain has TRBV4-2 and TRBJ2-5; 11 nucleotides align to TRBD2. V was clipped by 3 bases and J by 5 bases; unmatched bases: 11. The germline gives CDR1 LGHNA, CDR2 YNFKEQ. The CDR3 contains 17 residues.